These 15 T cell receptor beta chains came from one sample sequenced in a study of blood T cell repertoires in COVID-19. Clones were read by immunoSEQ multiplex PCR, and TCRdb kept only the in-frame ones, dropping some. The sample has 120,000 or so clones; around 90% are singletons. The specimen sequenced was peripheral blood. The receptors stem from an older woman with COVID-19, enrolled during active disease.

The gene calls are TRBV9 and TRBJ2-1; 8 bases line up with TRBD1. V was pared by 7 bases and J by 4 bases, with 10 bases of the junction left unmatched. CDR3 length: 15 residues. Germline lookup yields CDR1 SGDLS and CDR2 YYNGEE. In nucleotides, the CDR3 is TGTGCCAGCGACTTAACCGGGACAGGATACAATGAGCAGTTCTTC. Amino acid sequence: CASDLTGTGYNEQFF.

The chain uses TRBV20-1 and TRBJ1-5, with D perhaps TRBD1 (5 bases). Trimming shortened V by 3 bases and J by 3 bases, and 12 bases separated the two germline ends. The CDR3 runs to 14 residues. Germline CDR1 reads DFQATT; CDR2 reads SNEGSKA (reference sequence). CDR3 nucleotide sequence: TGCAGTGCTAGTGGGCAGGGCATCAATCAGCCCCAGCATTTT. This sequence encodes CSASGQGINQPQHF.

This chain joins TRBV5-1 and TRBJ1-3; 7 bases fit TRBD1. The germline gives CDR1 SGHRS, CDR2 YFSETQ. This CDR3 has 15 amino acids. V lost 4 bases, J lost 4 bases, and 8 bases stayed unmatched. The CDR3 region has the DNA TGCGCCAGCAGCCCACGACAGGGACCGGGAAACACCATATATTTT. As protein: CASSPRQGPGNTIYF.

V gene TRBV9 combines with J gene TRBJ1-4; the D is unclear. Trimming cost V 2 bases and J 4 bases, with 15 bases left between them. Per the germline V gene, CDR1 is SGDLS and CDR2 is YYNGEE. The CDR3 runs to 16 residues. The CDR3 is CASSVSGQTGNEKLFF. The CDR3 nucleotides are TGTGCCAGCAGCGTTTCTGGGCAGACCGGTAATGAAAAACTGTTTTTT.

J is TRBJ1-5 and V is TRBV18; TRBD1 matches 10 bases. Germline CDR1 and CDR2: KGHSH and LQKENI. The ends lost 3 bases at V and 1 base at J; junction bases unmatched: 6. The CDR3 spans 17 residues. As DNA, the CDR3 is TGTGCCAGCTCACCCCGGGACAGGGGTGGAAGCAATCAGCCCCAGCATTTT. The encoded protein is CASSPRDRGGSNQPQHF.

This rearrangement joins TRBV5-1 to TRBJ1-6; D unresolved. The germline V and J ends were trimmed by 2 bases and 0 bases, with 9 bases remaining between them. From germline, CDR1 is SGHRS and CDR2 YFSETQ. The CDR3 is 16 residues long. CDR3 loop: CASSFGRSSYNSPLHF. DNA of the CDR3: TGCGCCAGCAGCTTTGGGAGGTCCTCCTATAATTCACCCCTCCACTTT.

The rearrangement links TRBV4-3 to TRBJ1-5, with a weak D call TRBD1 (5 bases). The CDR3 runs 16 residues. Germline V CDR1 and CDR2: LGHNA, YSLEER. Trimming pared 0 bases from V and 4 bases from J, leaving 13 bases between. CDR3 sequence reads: CASSQDRVGANQPQHF. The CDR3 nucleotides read TGCGCCAGCAGCCAAGATAGGGTAGGGGCTAATCAGCCCCAGCATTTT.

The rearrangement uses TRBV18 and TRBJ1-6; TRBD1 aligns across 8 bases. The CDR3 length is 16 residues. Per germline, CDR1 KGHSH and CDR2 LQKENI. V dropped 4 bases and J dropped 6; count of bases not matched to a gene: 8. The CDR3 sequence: CASSRQGQGSNSPLHF. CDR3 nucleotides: TGTGCCAGCTCACGACAAGGACAGGGCTCTAATTCACCCCTCCACTTT. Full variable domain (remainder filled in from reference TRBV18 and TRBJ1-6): NAGVMQNPRHLVRRRGQEARLRCSPMKGHSHVYWYRQLPEEGLKFMVYLQKENIIDESGMPKERFSAEFPKEGPSILRIQQVVRGDSAAYFCASSRQGQGSNSPLHFGNGTRLTVT.

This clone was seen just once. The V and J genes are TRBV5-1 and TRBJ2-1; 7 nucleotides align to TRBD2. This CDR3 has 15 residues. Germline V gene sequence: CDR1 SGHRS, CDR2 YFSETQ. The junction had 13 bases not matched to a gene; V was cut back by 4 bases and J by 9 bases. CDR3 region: CASSLAGGTGGEQFF. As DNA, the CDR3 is TGCGCCAGCAGCCTGGCCGGGGGGACGGGGGGTGAGCAGTTCTTC.

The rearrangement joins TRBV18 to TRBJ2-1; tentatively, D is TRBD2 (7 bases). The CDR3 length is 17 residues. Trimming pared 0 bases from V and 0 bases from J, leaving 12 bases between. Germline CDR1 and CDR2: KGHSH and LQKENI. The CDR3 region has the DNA TGTGCCAGCTCACCACCGGGGGGGCTTAGCTCCTACAATGAGCAGTTCTTC. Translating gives CASSPPGGLSSYNEQFF. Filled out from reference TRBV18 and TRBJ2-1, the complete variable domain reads NAGVMQNPRHLVRRRGQEARLRCSPMKGHSHVYWYRQLPEEGLKFMVYLQKENIIDESGMPKERFSAEFPKEGPSILRIQQVVRGDSAAYFCASSPPGGLSSYNEQFFGPGTRLTVL.

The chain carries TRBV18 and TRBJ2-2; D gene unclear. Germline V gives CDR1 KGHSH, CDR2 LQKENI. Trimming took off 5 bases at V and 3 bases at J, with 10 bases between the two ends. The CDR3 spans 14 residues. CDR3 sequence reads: CASSTRQHTGELFF. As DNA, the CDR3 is TGTGCCAGCTCAACCCGACAACACACCGGGGAGCTGTTTTTT.

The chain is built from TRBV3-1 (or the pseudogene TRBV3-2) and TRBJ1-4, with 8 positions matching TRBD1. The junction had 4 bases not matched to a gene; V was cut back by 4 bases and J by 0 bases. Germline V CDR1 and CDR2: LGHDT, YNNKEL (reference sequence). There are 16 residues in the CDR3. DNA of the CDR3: TGTGCCAGCAGCCGGGGGACAGGTGCAACTAATGAAAAACTGTTTTTT. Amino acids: CASSRGTGATNEKLFF.

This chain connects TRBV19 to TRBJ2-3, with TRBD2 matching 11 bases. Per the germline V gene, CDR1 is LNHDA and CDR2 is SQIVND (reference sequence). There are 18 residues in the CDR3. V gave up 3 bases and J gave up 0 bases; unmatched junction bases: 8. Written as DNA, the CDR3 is TGTGCCAGTAGTATCCAGTCTTTAGCGGGGGGGAGCACAGATACGCAGTATTTT. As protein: CASSIQSLAGGSTDTQYF.

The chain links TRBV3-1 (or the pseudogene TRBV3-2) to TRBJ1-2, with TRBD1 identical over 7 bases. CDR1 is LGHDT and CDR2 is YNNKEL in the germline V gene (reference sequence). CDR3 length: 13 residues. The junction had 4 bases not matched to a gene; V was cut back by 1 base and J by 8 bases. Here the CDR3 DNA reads TGTGCCAGCAGCCAAGGACAGGGCCTCGGCTACACCTTC. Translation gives CASSQGQGLGYTF.

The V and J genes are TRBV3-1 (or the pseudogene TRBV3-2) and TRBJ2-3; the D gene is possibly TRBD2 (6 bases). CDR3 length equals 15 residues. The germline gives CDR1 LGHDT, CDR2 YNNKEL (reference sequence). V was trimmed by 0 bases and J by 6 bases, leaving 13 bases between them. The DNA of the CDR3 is TGTGCCAGCAGCCAAGATCGGAGGGGTCTGGATACGCAGTATTTT. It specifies CASSQDRRGLDTQYF.